This T cell receptor beta chain derives from a study of T cells in localized non-small cell lung cancer. The CDR3 consists of 15 residues. Per the germline V gene, CDR1 is MNHNS and CDR2 is SASEGT. V was pared by 0 bases and J by 5 bases, with 10 bases between. Produced via immunoSEQ multiplex PCR; TCRdb's table is partial and in-frame only. The table records approximately 76,000 clones, approximately 80% of them present only once. The TCR originated in a female donor older than 55 with stage I lung adenocarcinoma. The rearrangement joins TRBV6-1 to TRBJ2-2; tentative D call: TRBD1 (6 bases). Material: peripheral blood, obtained before any cancer treatment. CDR3 residues: CASSEAPGVTGELFF. CDR3 nucleotides: TGTGCCAGCAGTGAAGCCCCAGGGGTTACCGGGGAGCTGTTTTTT.